The clone carrying this TCR beta chain has at least ten counts. The sample holds other DNA sequences that translate to the same CDR3. This sample was taken from a study of blood T cell repertoires in COVID-19. Sequencing was performed with immunoSEQ multiplex PCR; in TCRdb, only in-frame clones are kept and a portion is missing. The data hold 300,000 or so clones, with around 87% observed a single time. CDR3 length: 17 amino acids. Germline V gene data show CDR1 as LNHNV and CDR2 as YYDKDF (reference sequence). With V trimmed by 4 bases and J by 5 bases, 14 bases remained unmatched. The chain links TRBV15 to TRBJ2-7; 10 bases map to TRBD2. The sequence derives from a woman aged 45-60 years who had recovered from COVID-19. Sequencing was done on a sample of peripheral blood. The CDR3 protein is CATSKSLRTSGKNEQYF. In DNA form, the CDR3 reads TGTGCCACCAGCAAATCGTTAAGAACTAGCGGGAAAAACGAGCAGTACTTC. Based on the CDR3 plus reference TRBV15 and TRBJ2-7, the full variable domain is DAMVIQNPRYQVTQFGKPVTLSCSQTLNHNVMYWYQQKSSQAPKLLFHYYDKDFNNEADTPDNFQSRRPNTSFCFLDIRSPGLGDTAMYLCATSKSLRTSGKNEQYFGPGTRLTVT.